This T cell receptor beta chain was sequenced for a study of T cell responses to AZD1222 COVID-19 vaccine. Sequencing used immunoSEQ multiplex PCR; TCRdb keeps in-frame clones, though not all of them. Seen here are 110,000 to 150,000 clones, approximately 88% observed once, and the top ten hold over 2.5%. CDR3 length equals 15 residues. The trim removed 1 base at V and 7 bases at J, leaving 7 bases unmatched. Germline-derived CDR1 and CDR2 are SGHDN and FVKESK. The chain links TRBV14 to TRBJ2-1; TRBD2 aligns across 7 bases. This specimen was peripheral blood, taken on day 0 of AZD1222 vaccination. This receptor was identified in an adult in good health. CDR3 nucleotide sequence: TGTGCCAGCAGCCAAGTTGGGAGGGTCGGGAATGAGCAGTTCTTC. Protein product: CASSQVGRVGNEQFF.